Below are 8 T cell receptor beta chains sequenced from a single sample in a study of shared clonotypes between healthy human individuals. Libraries were prepared by immunoSEQ multiplex PCR; TCRdb keeps only in-frame clonotypes and omits some of them. Of roughly 450,000 clones in the sample, 79% were seen once. The sequenced material came from PBMCs. All receptors come from a woman aged 40 to 55 in good health. Some clones in this sample may be carry-over from other donors' samples.

This sequence joins TRBV10-3 and TRBJ2-1; TRBD2 might be the D (7 bases). The CDR3 totals 14 residues. From germline, CDR1 is ENHRY and CDR2 SYGVKD. Trimming cost V 6 bases and J 6 bases, with 15 bases left between them. The CDR3 DNA reads as TGTGCCATCAGGCGTCAGAGGGGGGGCAATGAGCAGTTCTTC. This sequence encodes CAIRRQRGGNEQFF.

The genes are TRBV7-9 and TRBJ2-1; no definite D call. The CDR3 spans 12 residues. Looked up from germline, CDR1 is SEHNR and CDR2 is FQNEAQ (reference sequence). Deletions cut 2 bases from V and 7 bases from J, with 6 bases between. CDR3 coding DNA: TGTGCCAGCAGCTTAATAGATAATGAGCAGTTCTTC. Amino acid sequence: CASSLIDNEQFF. Looking up the rest from reference TRBV7-9 and TRBJ2-1 gives the full variable domain: DTGVSQNPRHKITKRGQNVTFRCDPISEHNRLYWYRQTLGQGPEFLTYFQNEAQLEKSRLLSDRFSAERPKGSFSTLEIQRTEQGDSAMYLCASSLIDNEQFFGPGTRLTVL.

The chain carries TRBV4-3 and TRBJ1-4, with a tentative D call TRBD1 (6 bases). The germline V and J ends were trimmed by 0 bases and 7 bases, with 18 bases remaining between them. The CDR3 sequence is 17 residues long. Germline CDR1 reads LGHNA; CDR2 reads YSLEER. The CDR3 sequence: CASSQDWDRGVGEKLFF. The CDR3 DNA reads as TGCGCCAGCAGCCAAGACTGGGATAGGGGGGTTGGTGAAAAACTGTTTTTT.

The V and J genes are TRBV7-8 and TRBJ2-1; 9 nucleotides align to TRBD2. V lost 1 base to trimming and J lost 5 bases; unmatched junction nucleotides: 6. The germline gives CDR1 SGHVS, CDR2 FQNEAQ. The CDR3 is 16 residues long. The CDR3 DNA reads as TGTGCCAGCAGCTTAGTGGTACCTAGCGGGAACAATGAGCAGTTCTTC. Protein sequence: CASSLVVPSGNNEQFF.

The V call is TRBV27, the J call TRBJ2-3; D is possibly TRBD2 (5 bases). The CDR3 has 14 amino acids. Germline CDR1 is MNHEY and CDR2 is SMNVEV (reference sequence). V was shortened by 6 bases and J by 0 bases, with 10 bases between the two germline ends. The CDR3 coding sequence is TGTGCCAGCAGAAAAGCGGCTAGCACAGATACGCAGTATTTT. It is translated as CASRKAASTDTQYF.

This clone has more than one count but fewer than ten. The genes are TRBV2 and TRBJ1-5, with TRBD1 matching over 8 bases. From germline, CDR1 is SNHLY and CDR2 FYNNEI. V dropped 6 bases and J dropped 7; count of bases not matched to a gene: 5. The CDR3 is made up of 13 amino acids. Written as DNA, the CDR3 is TGTGCCAGCAGGACAGGGGATTACCAGCCCCAGCATTTT. This gives the protein CASRTGDYQPQHF.

The chain has TRBV25-1 and TRBJ2-3; unclear D gene. This CDR3 comprises 14 residues. The V gene lost 0 bases and the J gene lost 0 bases, with 4 bases spanning the gap. Germline CDR1 and CDR2: MGHDK and SYGVNS. The CDR3, as DNA: TGTGCCAGCAGTGAATATCAGAGCACAGATACGCAGTATTTT. Translated: CASSEYQSTDTQYF.

V usage is TRBV18 and J usage is TRBJ2-1; D call uncertain. Germline V gene data show CDR1 as KGHSH and CDR2 as LQKENI. CDR3 size: 15 residues. V lost 5 bases, J lost 0 bases, and 11 bases lay in between. The CDR3 sequence: CASSAFSSSYNEQFF. The CDR3 nucleotides are TGTGCCAGCTCAGCTTTTAGTAGCTCCTACAATGAGCAGTTCTTC. Supplemented by reference TRBV18 and TRBJ2-1, the full variable domain reads NAGVMQNPRHLVRRRGQEARLRCSPMKGHSHVYWYRQLPEEGLKFMVYLQKENIIDESGMPKERFSAEFPKEGPSILRIQQVVRGDSAAYFCASSAFSSSYNEQFFGPGTRLTVL.